These 21 T cell receptor beta chains were sequenced from one sample in a study of metastatic and nonmetastatic thyroid tumors. Not a single patient had been given any form of treatment at any point before undergoing thyroid surgery. Via MiXCR, TCRdb re-called the PCR reads. The repertoire holds approximately 39,000 clones, around 21% seen once, with about a sixth in the top ten. The sequenced sample was blood. These receptors were collected from a female donor with papillary thyroid cancer or a benign thyroid nodule (not recorded which). Some clones in this sample may be carry-over from other donors' samples.

This clone has ten or more counts. J is TRBJ2-7 and V is TRBV7-2; possible D gene TRBD1, 6 bases. The CDR3 loop spans 14 amino acids. V was trimmed by 4 bases and J by 2 bases, leaving 12 bases between them. The germline V gene encodes CDR1 SGHTA and CDR2 FQGNSA. The CDR3 loop is CASSSGTPPYEQYF. Written as DNA, the CDR3 is TGTGCCAGCAGCTCCGGGACACCTCCCTACGAGCAGTACTTC.

With respect to this clone: The junction and the germline gene differ at one end; a read error may be behind it. The V call is TRBV6-4, the J call TRBJ2-6, with TRBD1 matching over 8 bases. Germline V CDR1 and CDR2: MRHNA, SNTAGT. CDR3 length equals 16 residues. The CDR3 region is CASSDQGASGANVPTF. The CDR3 bases are TGTGCCAGCAGTGACCAGGGGGCTTCTGGGGCCAACGTCCCGACTTTC.

This clone was seen ten or more times. This chain links TRBV6-1 with TRBJ2-1; 8 bases line up with TRBD1. Unmatched junction bases numbered 7, after V lost 7 bases and J lost 2 bases. This CDR3 spans 15 amino acids. CDR1 MNHNS and CDR2 SASEGT come from the germline V gene. The CDR3 reads CASKAGGSAYNEQFF. The CDR3 DNA reads as TGTGCCAGCAAGGCAGGGGGCTCCGCCTACAATGAGCAGTTCTTC.

This chain connects TRBV20-1 to TRBJ2-2; TRBD1 matches 9 bases. Germline CDR1 DFQATT, CDR2 SNEGSKA (reference sequence). CDR3 length equals 15 residues. V lost 5 bases, J lost 1 base, and 5 bases stayed unmatched. CDR3 in amino acids: CSAPRQGGNTGELFF. The CDR3, as DNA: TGCAGTGCTCCCAGACAGGGGGGGAACACCGGGGAGCTGTTTTTT.

Relative to its sample, this clone is medium-sized. The chain links TRBV6-1 to TRBJ2-7; possibly TRBD2 for D (5 bases). The CDR3 sequence is 13 residues long. V was trimmed by 6 bases and J by 0 bases, leaving 9 bases between them. Germline lookup yields CDR1 MNHNS and CDR2 SASEGT. CDR3 sequence reads: CASRTGSSYEQYF. CDR3 DNA sequence: TGTGCCAGCAGAACGGGGTCCTCCTACGAGCAGTACTTC.

In this sample, this clone turned up a few times. The chain recombines TRBV11-2 with TRBJ1-1; D remains ambiguous. CDR1 and CDR2 from the germline V gene are SGHAT and FQNNGV. V lost 3 bases and J lost 2, with 7 bases in between. The CDR3 extends over 13 amino acids. CDR3 coding DNA: TGTGCCAGCAGCTTGTCCAGAAACACTGAAGCTTTCTTT. Protein: CASSLSRNTEAFF.

The sample holds a few counts of this clone. The V gene is TRBV6-1, the J gene TRBJ1-5; no definite D call. CDR3 length: 14 residues. V shed 4 bases and J shed 3 bases, with 10 bases lying between them. The germline gives CDR1 MNHNS, CDR2 SASEGT. CDR3 DNA: TGTGCCAGCAGTGGGCTTGGAGTCAATCAGCCCCAGCATTTT. Its translation: CASSGLGVNQPQHF.

This clone was seen only a few times. The junction differs from germline at one of its ends, possibly a read error. The V gene is TRBV28, the J gene TRBJ2-5; TRBD1 matches 8 bases. CDR1 is MDHEN and CDR2 is SYDVKM in the germline V gene. The CDR3 sequence is 13 residues long. CDR3 sequence: CASSGTGVETHYF. The CDR3 DNA is TGTGCCAGCAGCGGGACAGGTGTGGAGACCCATTACTTC.

Comment on this clone: This clone may be a read error of a much larger clone one base away. Other DNA sequences within the sample encode an identical CDR3. V is TRBV5-4 and J is TRBJ2-5; 10 nucleotides line up with TRBD2. Germline lookup yields CDR1 SGHNT and CDR2 YYREEE (reference sequence). This CDR3 is 17 amino acids long. The CDR3, as DNA: TGTGCCAGCAGCGCAGAACTAGCGGGGTTGGGGCAAGAGACACAGTACTTC. Protein product: CASSAELAGLGQETQYF.

This clone has only one observation. The V and J genes are TRBV11-2 and TRBJ2-3; 12 nucleotides agree with TRBD2. This CDR3 has 17 residues. V shed 5 bases and J 0 bases; nucleotides not matched to a gene: 6. The germline V gene encodes CDR1 SGHAT and CDR2 FQNNGV. The CDR3 loop reads CASSTRLAGESTDTQYF. CDR3 DNA sequence: TGTGCCAGCAGCACAAGACTAGCGGGGGAGAGCACAGATACGCAGTATTTT. Using reference TRBV11-2 and TRBJ2-3 for the parts outside the CDR3, the full variable domain is EAGVAQSPRYKIIEKRQSVAFWCNPISGHATLYWYQQILGQGPKLLIQFQNNGVVDDSQLPKDRFSAERLKGVDSTLKIQPAKLEDSAVYLCASSTRLAGESTDTQYFGPGTRLTVL.

This clone occurred a few times. The chain couples TRBV6-2 or TRBV6-3 to TRBJ2-2; 12 bases are a match to TRBD1. The V gene's germline CDR1 is MNHEY and CDR2 SVGEGT. V lost 8 bases and J lost 5; bases outside the gene matches: 3. CDR3 length: 14 residues. The CDR3 DNA reads as TGTGCCAGCCGGGACAGGGGGCAGACCGGGGAGCTGTTTTTT. It codes for CASRDRGQTGELFF.

V is TRBV6-1 and J is TRBJ1-1; D gene ambiguous. The CDR3 extends over 15 amino acids. Germline V gene sequence: CDR1 MNHNS, CDR2 SASEGT. The V gene lost 4 bases and the J gene lost 1 base, with 13 bases spanning the gap. For the CDR3, the DNA is TGTGCCAGCAGTGTATTTGGGATGGGGAACACTGAAGCTTTCTTT. Amino acid sequence: CASSVFGMGNTEAFF.

This clone was observed a few times. This could be a read error, since a much larger clone is one nucleotide away. The chain combines TRBV9 with TRBJ2-1; a possible D gene is TRBD1 (6 bases). The germline V gene encodes CDR1 SGDLS and CDR2 YYNGEE. There are 15 residues in the CDR3. CDR3 residues: CARSVGQNAYNEQFF. The CDR3 nucleotides are TGTGCCCGCAGCGTAGGACAGAATGCCTACAATGAGCAGTTCTTC.

The CDR3 sequence is CSARLGAKNIQYF. The DNA of the CDR3 is TGCAGTGCTAGACTGGGGGCCAAAAACATTCAGTACTTC. The genes are TRBV20-1 and TRBJ2-4; no clear D gene. The CDR3 has 13 residues. Looked up from germline, CDR1 is DFQATT and CDR2 is SNEGSKA (reference sequence). The V and J ends lost 2 bases and 1 base respectively, with 6 bases between them.

The chain links TRBV5-5 to TRBJ2-7; tentative D call: TRBD2 (6 bases). The V end lost 6 bases, the J end lost 1 base, and 14 bases lay between the germline ends. The CDR3 contains 14 residues. Germline V gene lookup returns CDR1 SGHKS and CDR2 YYEKEE (reference sequence). The DNA for the CDR3 is TGTGCCAGCATACCTGGGGGAGGATCCTACGAGCAGTACTTC. Protein product: CASIPGGGSYEQYF.

This clone has at least ten counts. In the same sample, other DNA sequences code for this CDR3. The genes are TRBV5-4 and TRBJ2-7, with 8 nucleotides matching TRBD2. The CDR3 runs 14 residues. CDR1 is SGHNT, CDR2 YYREEE, per germline (reference sequence). V lost 2 bases and J lost 2; bases outside the gene matches: 3. The CDR3 bases are TGTGCCAGCAGCTTTTGGGGACTAGCCTACGAGCAGTACTTC. Protein: CASSFWGLAYEQYF. Combining the CDR3 with reference TRBV5-4 and TRBJ2-7 gives the whole variable domain ETGVTQSPTHLIKTRGQQVTLRCSSQSGHNTVSWYQQALGQGPQFIFQYYREEENGRGNFPPRFSGLQFPNYSSELNVNALELDDSALYLCASSFWGLAYEQYFGPGTRLTVT.

V usage is TRBV11-2 and J usage is TRBJ1-2, with 9 bases lining up with TRBD1. From germline, CDR1 is SGHAT and CDR2 FQNNGV. Germline trimming cut 0 bases from V and 5 bases from J; bases unmatched to any gene: 7. The CDR3 is made up of 16 amino acids. CDR3 sequence reads: CASSLEGGQGRYGYTF. In DNA form, the CDR3 reads TGTGCCAGCAGCTTAGAGGGAGGACAGGGGAGGTATGGCTACACCTTC.

The table lists this clone with many counts. The chain carries TRBV12-3 or TRBV12-4 and TRBJ1-3; unclear D gene. This CDR3 contains 12 residues. With 1 base removed from V and 4 bases from J, the gap between germline ends came to 2 bases. The CDR3 sequence is CASSLEGNTIYF. The CDR3 coding sequence is TGTGCCAGCAGTTTAGAGGGAAACACCATATATTTT.

By share, this clone ranks as medium-sized. CDR3 amino acids: CASSPLGTGTEAFF. In DNA form, the CDR3 reads TGTGCCAGCAGTCCTTTGGGGACAGGGACTGAAGCTTTCTTT. The V call is TRBV27, the J call TRBJ1-1; 9 nucleotides match TRBD1. The CDR3 extends over 14 amino acids. V trimming: 5 bases; J trimming: 5 bases; junction bases outside the gene matches: 6. The germline CDR1 and CDR2 sequences are MNHEY and SMNVEV (reference sequence).

The rearrangement joins TRBV6-2 or TRBV6-3 to TRBJ2-3, with 9 bases that match TRBD1. Unmatched junction bases numbered 13, after V lost 5 bases and J lost 4 bases. The CDR3 is 17 amino acids. Germline V CDR1 and CDR2: MNHEY, SVGEGT. The CDR3 reads CASSITGGTGSADTQYF. The CDR3 nucleotides read TGTGCCAGCAGTATCACCGGCGGGACAGGGAGTGCAGATACGCAGTATTTT.

The chain recombines TRBV11-2 with TRBJ2-1; 7 nucleotides match TRBD2. The CDR3 contains 15 residues. Losses at the gene ends were 8 bases for V and 0 bases for J; bases not matched to a gene: 7. Germline CDR1 and CDR2: SGHAT and FQNNGV. The CDR3 here is CASGMREPSYNEQFF. The CDR3, as DNA: TGTGCCAGCGGGATGCGGGAGCCCTCCTACAATGAGCAGTTCTTC.